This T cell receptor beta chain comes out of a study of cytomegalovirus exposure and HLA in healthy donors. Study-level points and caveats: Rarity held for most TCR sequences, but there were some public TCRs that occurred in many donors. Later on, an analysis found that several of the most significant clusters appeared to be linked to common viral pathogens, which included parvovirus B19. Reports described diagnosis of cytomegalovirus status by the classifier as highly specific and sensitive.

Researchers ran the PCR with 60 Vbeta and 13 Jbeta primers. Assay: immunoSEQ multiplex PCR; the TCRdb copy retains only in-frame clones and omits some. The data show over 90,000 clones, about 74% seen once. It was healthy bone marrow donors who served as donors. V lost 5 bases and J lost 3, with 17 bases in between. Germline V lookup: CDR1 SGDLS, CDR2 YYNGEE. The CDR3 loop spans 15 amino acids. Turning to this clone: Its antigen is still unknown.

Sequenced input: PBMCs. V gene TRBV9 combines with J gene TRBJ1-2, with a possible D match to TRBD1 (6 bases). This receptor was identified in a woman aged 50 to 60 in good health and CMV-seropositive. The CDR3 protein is CASSESQGNYYGYTF. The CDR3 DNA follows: TGTGCCAGCAGTGAGTCACAGGGAAATTACTATGGCTACACCTTC.